The clone carrying this T cell receptor (beta chain) has ten or more counts. What it binds is unknown. Amplified TCR beta CDR3 regions derived from RNA transcripts. HTBI primers were used for first-round RT-PCR of the TCR CDR3. TCRdb reprocessed the multiplex PCR reads with MiXCR, giving one entry per CDR3 protein. The repertoire has a few hundred thousand distinct CDR3 sequences, 15% to 20% of them found once; the top ten carry 3% to 4.5%. Germline V gene sequence: CDR1 MDHEN, CDR2 SYDVKM. This CDR3 region has 14 residues. V was pared by 2 bases and J by 3 bases, with 3 bases of the junction left unmatched. This specimen comes from a study of T cells in Graves' hyperthyroidism and ophthalmopathy. Findings and caveats of the study: Peripheral blood also featured most of the thyroid clonotypes expanded above 0.001.

The TCR sequence derives from a woman aged 18-29 years with Graves' hyperthyroidism. The genes are TRBV28 and TRBJ2-7, with 8 bases aligning to TRBD1. Sequences were obtained from blood. Written as DNA, the CDR3 is TGTGCCAGCAGTTTAAAAGGACAGGGCTACGAGCAGTACTTC. It encodes CASSLKGQGYEQYF.